This T cell receptor beta chain is from a study of T-cell memory formation after mild COVID-19 (dated by TCRdb to 2020 to 2023). With regard to the full study: TCR sequence clusters from the two donors were largely donor specific. Longitudinal TCRalpha and TCRbeta repertoire sequencing tracked T-cell clones expanding and contracting after mild COVID-19 in a couple of donors. Two young, previously healthy adult volunteers, one female and one male, were included in the cohort. General findings and caveats noted by the study authors: SARS-CoV-2 specificity of the second-wave clones peaking on day 37 was not confirmed. The detection of some responding clones in pre-infection memory suggests that pre-existing cross-reactive memory T cells joined the SARS-CoV-2 response. Only a couple of mild cases were covered by the study, and larger cohorts that include severe cases with pre-infection samples were considered necessary. Balanced CD4/CD8 phenotypes were observed for clones contracting from day 15 to 85, whereas a bias towards CD4+ was observed for a second wave of clones expanding from day 15 to 37. Contracting CD4+ clones were located mainly in the CM and EM memory subsets, whereas CD8+ clones were found to be enriched in EMRA.

As for this clonotype: Its antigen remains undetermined. Base quality data are lacking; no much larger clone is found one base away.

Ficoll-Paque density gradient centrifugation was the method used to isolate PBMCs. Trimming removed 2 bases from V and 8 bases from J, leaving 27 bases between the germline ends. From its cysteine to its phenylalanine, the CDR3 spans 18 amino acids. Here the CDR3 DNA is all that survives: 54 bases in frame from base 1. Per the germline V gene (reference sequence), MNHNY is the CDR1 and SVGAGI is the CDR2. TCRdb lists the instrument as Illumina NovaSeq 6000. TCRalpha and TCRbeta cDNA libraries were built by 5'RACE with constant-segment primers, adding sample barcodes and unique molecular identifiers. Trizol reagent was used to extract RNA from every sample. The libraries were amplified in two PCR steps, and the second step added a second sample barcode and Illumina TruSeq adapters. Sequencing of the libraries was done on an Illumina NovaSeq, producing 2 x 150 bp paired-end reads. The authors' pipeline ran thus. Reads were demultiplexed and collapsed into UMI-guided consensus sequences with migec v1.2.7. With mixcr v2.1.11, UMI consensuses were aligned to TRA and TRB V and J templates and assembled into clonotypes. A clonotype was counted as expanded or contracted only if both edgeR and NoisET called the change significant, with noise models trained on biological replicates. For edgeR calls, a false discovery rate-adjusted p below 0.01 and a log2 fold-change threshold of 1 were applied. PCA with hierarchical clustering of max-normalized trajectories of the 1000 most abundant clonotypes was used as exploratory dynamics analysis. The CD4 or CD8 phenotype of responding clones was assigned using the separately sequenced CD4+ and CD8+ repertoires. Starting from the raw public reads, TCRdb applied fastp trimming at Q25, assembled clones with MiXCR and retained in-frame beta chains. Identical CDR3 protein sequences are pooled into one entry, listed with their most common genes and DNA. The V and J calls shown here were made by TCRdb, not taken from the authors' results. This sample comprises 100,000 to 130,000 distinct CDR3 sequences, 15% to 20% of them detected only once. The ten biggest clones cover approximately 5.5% of the sample.

The sequence joins TRBV6-6 to TRBJ1-2; the D segment could be TRBD1, given 6 matching bases. The sequencing sample was made of PBMCs or a T cell subset sorted from them (not recorded which). This receptor was taken from a man between 18 and 35 years old who had mild COVID-19 (a few samples of this study predate the infection). The sample titles of this study are shuffled in the database, so cell type and time point are left out; the donor was told from shared clones. The CDR3 region has the sequence CASSYSPGEPSFHPGYTF. The bases are TGTGCCAGCAGTTACAGCCCAGGGGAACCGAGTTTCCATCCCGGCTACACCTTC.